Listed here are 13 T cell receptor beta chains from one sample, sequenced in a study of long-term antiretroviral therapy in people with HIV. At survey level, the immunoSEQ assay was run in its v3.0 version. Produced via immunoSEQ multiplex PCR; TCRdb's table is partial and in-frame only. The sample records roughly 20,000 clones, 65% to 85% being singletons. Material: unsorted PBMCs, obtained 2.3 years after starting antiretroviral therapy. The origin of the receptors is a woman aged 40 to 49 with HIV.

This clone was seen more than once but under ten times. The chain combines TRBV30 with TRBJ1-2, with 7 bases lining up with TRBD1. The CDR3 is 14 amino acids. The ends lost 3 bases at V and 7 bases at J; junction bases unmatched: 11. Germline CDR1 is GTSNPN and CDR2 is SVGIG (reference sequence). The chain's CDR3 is CAWREQGSVGGYTF. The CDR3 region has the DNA TGTGCCTGGAGGGAACAGGGGAGTGTGGGTGGCTACACCTTC.

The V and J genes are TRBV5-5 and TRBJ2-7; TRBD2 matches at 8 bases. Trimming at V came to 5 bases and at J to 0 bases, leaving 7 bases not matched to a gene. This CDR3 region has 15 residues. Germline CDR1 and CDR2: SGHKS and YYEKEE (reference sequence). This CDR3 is CASSPSGGLSYEQYF. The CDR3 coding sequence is TGTGCCAGCAGTCCCAGCGGGGGCCTCTCCTACGAGCAGTACTTC.

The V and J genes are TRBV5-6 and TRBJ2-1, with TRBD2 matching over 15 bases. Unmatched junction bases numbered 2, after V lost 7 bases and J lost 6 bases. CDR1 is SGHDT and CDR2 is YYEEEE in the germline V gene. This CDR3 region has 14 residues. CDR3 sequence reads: CASLGLAGGNEQFF. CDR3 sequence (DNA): TGTGCCAGCTTGGGACTAGCGGGAGGCAATGAGCAGTTCTTC.

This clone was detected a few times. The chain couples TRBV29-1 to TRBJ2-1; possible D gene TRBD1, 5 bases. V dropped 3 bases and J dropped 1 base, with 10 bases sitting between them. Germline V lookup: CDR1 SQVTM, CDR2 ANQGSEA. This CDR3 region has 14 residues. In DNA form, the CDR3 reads TGCAGCGTTGAGGCAGGGTTATCCTACAATGAGCAGTTCTTC. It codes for CSVEAGLSYNEQFF.

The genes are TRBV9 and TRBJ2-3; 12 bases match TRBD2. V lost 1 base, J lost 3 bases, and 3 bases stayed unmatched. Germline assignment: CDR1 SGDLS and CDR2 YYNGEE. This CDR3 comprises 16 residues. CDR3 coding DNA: TGTGCCAGCAGCGTAACTAGCGGGGGGTGGACAGATACGCAGTATTTT. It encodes CASSVTSGGWTDTQYF.

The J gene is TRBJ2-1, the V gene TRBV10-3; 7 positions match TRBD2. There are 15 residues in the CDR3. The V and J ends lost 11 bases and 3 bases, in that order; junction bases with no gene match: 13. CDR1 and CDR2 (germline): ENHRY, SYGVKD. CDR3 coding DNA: TGTGCCGTTTCGACCGGGACTACCTTCTACAATGAGCAGTTCTTC. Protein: CAVSTGTTFYNEQFF.

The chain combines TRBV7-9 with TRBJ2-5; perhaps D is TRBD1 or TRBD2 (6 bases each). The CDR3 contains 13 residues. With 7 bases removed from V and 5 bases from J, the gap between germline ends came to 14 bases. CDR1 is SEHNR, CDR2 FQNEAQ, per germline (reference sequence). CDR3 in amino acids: CASTAIGGETQYF. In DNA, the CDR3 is TGTGCCAGCACCGCAATAGGGGGGGAGACCCAGTACTTC.

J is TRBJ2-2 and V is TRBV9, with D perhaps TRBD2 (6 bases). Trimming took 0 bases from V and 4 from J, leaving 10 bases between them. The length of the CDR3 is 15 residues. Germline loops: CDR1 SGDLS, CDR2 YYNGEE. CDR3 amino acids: CASSVVSGVTGELFF. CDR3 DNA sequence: TGTGCCAGCAGCGTAGTTAGCGGTGTCACCGGGGAGCTGTTTTTT.

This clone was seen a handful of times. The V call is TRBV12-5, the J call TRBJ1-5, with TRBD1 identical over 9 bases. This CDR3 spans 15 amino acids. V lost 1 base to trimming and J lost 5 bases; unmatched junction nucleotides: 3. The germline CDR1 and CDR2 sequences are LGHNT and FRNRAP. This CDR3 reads CASGLGTGGYQPQHF. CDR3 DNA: TGTGCTAGTGGTTTGGGAACAGGGGGCTATCAGCCCCAGCATTTT.

This CDR3 is CASSRDYSGNTIYF. The CDR3 coding sequence is TGTGCCAGCAGCCGGGACTACTCTGGAAACACCATATATTTT. The chain carries TRBV5-8 and TRBJ1-3, with a weak D call TRBD1 (5 bases). With 4 bases removed from V and 0 bases from J, the gap between germline ends came to 8 bases. CDR1 SGHTS and CDR2 YDEGEE come from the germline V gene. CDR3 length: 14 amino acids.

The CDR3 nucleotides read TGTGCCAGCAGTGAACTTAGAACAGATACGCAGTATTTT. Translated: CASSELRTDTQYF. The V call is TRBV6-1, the J call TRBJ2-3; D is undetermined. Germline lookup yields CDR1 MNHNS and CDR2 SASEGT. This CDR3 is built from 13 residues. Trimming cost V 2 bases and J 3 bases, with 6 bases left between them.

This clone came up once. CDR3 in amino acids: CASGLPGGVNTGELFF. The CDR3 DNA sequence: TGTGCTAGTGGTTTGCCGGGAGGCGTTAACACCGGGGAGCTGTTTTTT. This chain connects TRBV12-5 to TRBJ2-2, with 7 nucleotides matching TRBD2. Per the germline V gene, CDR1 is LGHNT and CDR2 is FRNRAP. Trimming at V came to 2 bases and at J to 2 bases, leaving 5 bases not matched to a gene. CDR3 length equals 16 residues.

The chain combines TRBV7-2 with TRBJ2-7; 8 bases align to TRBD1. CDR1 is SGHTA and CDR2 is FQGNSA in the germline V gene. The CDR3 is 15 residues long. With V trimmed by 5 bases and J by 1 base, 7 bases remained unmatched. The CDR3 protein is CASSSRGRESYEQYF. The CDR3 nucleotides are TGTGCCAGCAGCAGCAGGGGGCGCGAATCCTACGAGCAGTACTTC. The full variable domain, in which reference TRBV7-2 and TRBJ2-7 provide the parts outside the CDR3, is GAGVSQSPSNKVTEKGKDVELRCDPISGHTALYWYRQSLGQGLEFLIYFQGNSAPDKSGLPSDRFSAERTGGSVSTLTIQRTQQEDSAVYLCASSSRGRESYEQYFGPGTRLTVT.